Shown below are 9 T cell receptor beta chains from a single sample sequenced in a study of shared clonotypes between healthy human individuals. Some clones are missing from TCRdb's copy, which holds only in-frame ones; the method was immunoSEQ multiplex PCR. The sample contains over a million clones, around 98.5% of which appear only once. The source material was naive CD4+ T cells sorted from blood. Subset here: CD45RA+ positively selected. These receptors all stem from a man aged 25-45 years in good health.

The chain carries TRBV28 and TRBJ2-1, with 7 positions matching TRBD1. V lost 6 bases and J lost 4; bases outside the gene matches: 6. The CDR3 totals 14 residues. Germline CDR1 reads MDHEN; CDR2 reads SYDVKM. The CDR3 DNA reads as TGTGCCAGCAGAGCCGGGACAGTTTACAATGAGCAGTTCTTC. The encoded protein is CASRAGTVYNEQFF.

The genes are TRBV2 and TRBJ1-5; D is unresolved. In germline, CDR1 is SNHLY, CDR2 FYNNEI. There are 13 residues in the CDR3. V dropped 6 bases and J dropped 7 bases, with 13 bases sitting between them. The DNA of the CDR3 is TGTGCCAGCAGCCGAATCCGTGGACAGCCCCAGCATTTT. Protein sequence: CASSRIRGQPQHF.

V and J are TRBV18 and TRBJ1-1; 9 bases agree with TRBD1. CDR1 and CDR2 (germline): KGHSH, LQKENI. J lost 1 base, V lost 0 bases, and 6 bases had no gene match. CDR3 size: 17 residues. CDR3 nucleotide sequence: TGTGCCAGCTCACCACCTATGGACAGGGGACGGAACACTGAAGCTTTCTTT. Its protein is CASSPPMDRGRNTEAFF.

The CDR3: CSASALSWQFF. Here the CDR3 DNA reads TGCAGTGCTAGTGCCCTCAGCTGGCAGTTCTTC. The chain uses TRBV20-1 and TRBJ2-1; D gene uncertain. V lost 3 bases and J 12 bases, leaving 12 bases between the germline ends. This CDR3 has 11 amino acids. Germline loops: CDR1 DFQATT, CDR2 SNEGSKA (reference sequence).

In this sample, this clone turned up once. The chain recombines TRBV2 with TRBJ2-5; 9 nucleotides match TRBD1. The CDR3 loop spans 14 amino acids. The V and J ends lost 6 bases and 5 bases, in that order; junction bases with no gene match: 7. Germline V CDR1 and CDR2: SNHLY, FYNNEI. In DNA form, the CDR3 reads TGTGCCAGCAGCGGACAGGGGCGGGGGGAGACCCAGTACTTC. Its translation is CASSGQGRGETQYF.

The chain carries TRBV11-2 and TRBJ2-5; D gene unclear. This CDR3 is built from 15 residues. V gave up 0 bases and J gave up 3 bases, with 11 bases separating them. Germline CDR1 reads SGHAT; CDR2 reads FQNNGV. The CDR3 here is CASSLEPAKKETQYF. CDR3 sequence (DNA): TGTGCCAGCAGCTTAGAGCCGGCAAAAAAAGAGACCCAGTACTTC.

The chain employs TRBV30 and TRBJ1-4; no clear D gene. The germline V gene has CDR1 GTSNPN and CDR2 SVGIG (reference sequence). Trimming removed 2 bases from V and 6 bases from J, with 22 bases in between. CDR3 length: 17 amino acids. The CDR3 reads CAWSIHLGGVVYEKLFF. DNA of the CDR3: TGTGCCTGGAGTATCCACCTCGGCGGCGTTGTCTATGAAAAACTGTTTTTT.

This chain connects TRBV4-3 to TRBJ1-5; D call uncertain. V was clipped by 4 bases and J by 6 bases, with 16 bases between them. The CDR3 sequence is 15 residues long. Germline CDR1 LGHNA, CDR2 YSLEER. CDR3 DNA sequence: TGCGCCAGCAGCCTTGGTCTTCACCCCGGTCAGCCCCAGCATTTT. It yields the protein CASSLGLHPGQPQHF.

The genes are TRBV7-8 and TRBJ2-1; the D is unclear. The germline V gene has CDR1 SGHVS and CDR2 FQNEAQ. There are 14 residues in the CDR3. With 4 bases removed from V and 6 bases from J, the gap between germline ends came to 13 bases. The CDR3 DNA is TGTGCCAGCAGCTCCAACCGACAAGCCAATGAGCAGTTCTTC. Its translation is CASSSNRQANEQFF.